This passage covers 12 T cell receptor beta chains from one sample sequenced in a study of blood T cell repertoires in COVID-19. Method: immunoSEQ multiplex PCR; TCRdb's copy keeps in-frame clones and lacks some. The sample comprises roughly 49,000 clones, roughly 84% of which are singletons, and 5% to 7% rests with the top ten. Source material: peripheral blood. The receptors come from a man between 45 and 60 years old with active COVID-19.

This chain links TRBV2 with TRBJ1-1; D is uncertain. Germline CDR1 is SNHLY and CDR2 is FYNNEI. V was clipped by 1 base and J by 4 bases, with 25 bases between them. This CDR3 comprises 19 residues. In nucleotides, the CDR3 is TGTGCCAGCAGTGAAGGCATAGTGCGCGGGTCGGGGAGGGTCACTGAAGCTTTCTTT. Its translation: CASSEGIVRGSGRVTEAFF.

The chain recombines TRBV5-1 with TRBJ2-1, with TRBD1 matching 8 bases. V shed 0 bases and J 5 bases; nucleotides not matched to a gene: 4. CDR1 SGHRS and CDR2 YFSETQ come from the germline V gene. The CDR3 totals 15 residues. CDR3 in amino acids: CASSLGGQVHNEQFF. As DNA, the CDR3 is TGCGCCAGCAGCTTGGGGGGACAGGTCCACAATGAGCAGTTCTTC.

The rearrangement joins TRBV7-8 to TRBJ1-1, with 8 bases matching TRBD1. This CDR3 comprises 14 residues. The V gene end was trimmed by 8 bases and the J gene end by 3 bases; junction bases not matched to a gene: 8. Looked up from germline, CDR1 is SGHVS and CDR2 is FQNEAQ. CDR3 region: CASSQGGGDTEAFF. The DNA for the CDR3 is TGTGCCAGCTCACAGGGGGGCGGAGACACTGAAGCTTTCTTT.

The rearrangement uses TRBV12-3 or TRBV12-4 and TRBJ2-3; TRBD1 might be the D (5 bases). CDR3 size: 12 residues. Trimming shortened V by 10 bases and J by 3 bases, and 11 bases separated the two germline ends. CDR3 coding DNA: TGTGCCACCCGGGCAGGGACAGATACGCAGTATTTT. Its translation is CATRAGTDTQYF.

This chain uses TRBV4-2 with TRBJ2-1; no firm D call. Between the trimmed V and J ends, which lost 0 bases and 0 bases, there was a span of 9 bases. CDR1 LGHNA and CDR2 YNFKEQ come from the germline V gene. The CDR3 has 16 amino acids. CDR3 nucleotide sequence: TGTGCCAGCAGCCAAGATATCGCTAGCTCCTACAATGAGCAGTTCTTC. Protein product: CASSQDIASSYNEQFF.

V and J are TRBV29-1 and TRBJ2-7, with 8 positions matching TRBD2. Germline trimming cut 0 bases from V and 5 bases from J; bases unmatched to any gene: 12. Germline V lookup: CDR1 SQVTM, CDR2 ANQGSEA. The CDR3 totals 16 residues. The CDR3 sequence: CSVEDLDGGRSHEQYF. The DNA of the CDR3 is TGCAGCGTTGAAGATCTAGACGGCGGGAGGTCCCACGAGCAGTACTTC.

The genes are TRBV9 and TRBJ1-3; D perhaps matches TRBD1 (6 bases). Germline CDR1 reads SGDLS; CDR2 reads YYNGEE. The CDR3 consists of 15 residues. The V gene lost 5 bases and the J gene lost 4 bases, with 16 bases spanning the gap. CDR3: CASRDDRSSGNTIYF. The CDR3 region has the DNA TGTGCCAGCAGGGACGACAGGTCATCCGGAAACACCATATATTTT.

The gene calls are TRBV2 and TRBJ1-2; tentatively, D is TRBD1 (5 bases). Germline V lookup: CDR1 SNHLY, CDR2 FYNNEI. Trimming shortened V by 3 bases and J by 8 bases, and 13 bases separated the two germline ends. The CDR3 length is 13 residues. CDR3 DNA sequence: TGTGCCAGCAGTGATAAGGGGCGGAGAGGCTACACCTTC. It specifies CASSDKGRRGYTF.

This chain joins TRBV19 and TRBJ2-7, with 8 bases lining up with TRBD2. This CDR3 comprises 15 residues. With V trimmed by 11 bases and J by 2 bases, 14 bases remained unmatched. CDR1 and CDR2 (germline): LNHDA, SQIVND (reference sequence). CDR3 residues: CAAGPARGAPYEQYF. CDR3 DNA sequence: TGTGCCGCCGGGCCGGCGCGGGGGGCCCCCTACGAGCAGTACTTC.

The chain's CDR3 is CASSQDPGTEQYF. The CDR3 nucleotides are TGTGCCAGCAGCCAAGATCCCGGGACAGAGCAGTACTTC. The rearrangement joins TRBV14 to TRBJ2-7, with D perhaps matching TRBD1 (6 bases). The CDR3 has 13 residues. The germline V and J ends were trimmed by 0 bases and 7 bases, with 10 bases remaining between them. Germline V gene data show CDR1 as SGHDN and CDR2 as FVKESK.

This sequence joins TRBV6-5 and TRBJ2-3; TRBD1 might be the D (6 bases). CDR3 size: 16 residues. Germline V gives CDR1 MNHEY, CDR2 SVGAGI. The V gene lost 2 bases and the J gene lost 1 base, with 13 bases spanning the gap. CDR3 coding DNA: TGTGCCAGCAGTTACCTCCGGACAGACGGCACAGATACGCAGTATTTT. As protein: CASSYLRTDGTDTQYF.

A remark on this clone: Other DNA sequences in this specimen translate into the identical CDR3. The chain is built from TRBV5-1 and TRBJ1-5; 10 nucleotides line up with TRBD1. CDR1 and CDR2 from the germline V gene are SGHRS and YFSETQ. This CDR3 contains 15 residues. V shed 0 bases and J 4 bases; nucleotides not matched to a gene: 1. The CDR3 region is CASSLGTGGNQPQHF. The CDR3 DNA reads TGCGCCAGCAGCTTGGGGACAGGGGGTAATCAGCCCCAGCATTTT.